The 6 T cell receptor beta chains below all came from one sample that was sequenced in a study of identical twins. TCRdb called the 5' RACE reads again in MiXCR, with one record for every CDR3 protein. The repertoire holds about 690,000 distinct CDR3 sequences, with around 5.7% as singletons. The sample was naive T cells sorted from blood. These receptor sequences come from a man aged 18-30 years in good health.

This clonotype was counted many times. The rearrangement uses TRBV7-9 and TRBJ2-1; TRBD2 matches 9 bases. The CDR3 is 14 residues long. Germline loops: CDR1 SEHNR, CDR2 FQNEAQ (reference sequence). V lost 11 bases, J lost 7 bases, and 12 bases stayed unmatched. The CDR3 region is CAGPPSGKGNEQFF. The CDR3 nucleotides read TGTGCCGGACCGCCTAGCGGGAAGGGGAATGAGCAGTTCTTC.

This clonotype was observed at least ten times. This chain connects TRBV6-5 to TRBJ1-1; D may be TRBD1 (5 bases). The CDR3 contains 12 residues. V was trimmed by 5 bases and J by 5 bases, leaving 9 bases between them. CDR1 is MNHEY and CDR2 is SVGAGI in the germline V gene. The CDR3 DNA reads TGTGCCAGCAGTGGGGGTGTAACTGAAGCTTTCTTT. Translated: CASSGGVTEAFF.

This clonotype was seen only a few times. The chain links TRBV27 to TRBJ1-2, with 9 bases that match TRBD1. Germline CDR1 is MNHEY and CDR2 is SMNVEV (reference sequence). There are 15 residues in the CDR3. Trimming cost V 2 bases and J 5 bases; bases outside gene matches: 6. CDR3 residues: CASSLRTGGRYGYTF. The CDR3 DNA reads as TGTGCCAGCAGTTTACGAACAGGGGGCAGGTATGGCTACACCTTC.

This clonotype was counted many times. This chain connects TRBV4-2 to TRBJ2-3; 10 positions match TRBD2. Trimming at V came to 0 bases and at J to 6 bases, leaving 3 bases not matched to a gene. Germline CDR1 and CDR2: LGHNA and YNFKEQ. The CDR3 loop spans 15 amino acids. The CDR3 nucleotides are TGTGCCAGCAGCCAAGAACTAGCGGGGAGTGATACGCAGTATTTT. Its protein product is CASSQELAGSDTQYF.

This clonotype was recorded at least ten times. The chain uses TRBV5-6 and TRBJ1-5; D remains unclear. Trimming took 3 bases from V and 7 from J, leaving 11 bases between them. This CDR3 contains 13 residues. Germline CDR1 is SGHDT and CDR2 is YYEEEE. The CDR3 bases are TGTGCCAGCAGCTCCGCTACGGAACAGCCCCAGCATTTT. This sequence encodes CASSSATEQPQHF.

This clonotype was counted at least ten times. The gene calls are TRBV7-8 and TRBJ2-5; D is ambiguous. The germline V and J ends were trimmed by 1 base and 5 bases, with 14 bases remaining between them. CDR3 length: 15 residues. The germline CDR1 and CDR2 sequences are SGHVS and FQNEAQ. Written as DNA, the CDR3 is TGTGCCAGCAGCTTAGTGGTAATAGATATGGAGACCCAGTACTTC. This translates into CASSLVVIDMETQYF.